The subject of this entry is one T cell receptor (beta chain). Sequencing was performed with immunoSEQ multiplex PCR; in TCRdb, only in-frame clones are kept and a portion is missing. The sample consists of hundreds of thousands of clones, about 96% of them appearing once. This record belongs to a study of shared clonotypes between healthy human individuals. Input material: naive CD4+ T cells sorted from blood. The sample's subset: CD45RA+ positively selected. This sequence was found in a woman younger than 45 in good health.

The CDR3 sequence is CASSQVPAGGYEQYF. The DNA for the CDR3 is TGCGCCAGCAGCCAAGTGCCAGCGGGAGGGTACGAGCAGTACTTC. The chain has TRBV4-1 and TRBJ2-5, with 10 nucleotides matching TRBD2. The end of the DNA is better explained by TRBJ2-7, so the J call may be wrong. There are 15 residues in the CDR3. Germline V CDR1 and CDR2: MGHRA, YSYEKL.